This T cell receptor beta chain derives from a study of regulatory T cells in long-lasting Graves disease. As regards this clonotype: Its antigen is undetermined.

This CDR3 has 16 amino acids. V shed 3 bases and J 6 bases; nucleotides not matched to a gene: 7. Germline CDR1 reads MNHEY; CDR2 reads SMNVEV (reference sequence). Time point reported: newly diagnosed GD, antithyroid drugs for less than 3 months. Following extraction of RNA from PBMCs, that RNA was used to make the TCR library. By American Thyroid Association guidelines, Graves' disease was diagnosed in the cohort. A peripheral blood sample, around 8.5 milliliters in volume, was drawn into EDTA tubes. Building the TCR beta libraries relied on iRepertoire HTBI primers, and CDR3 regions underwent Arm-PCR. TCRdb reprocessed the multiplex PCR reads with MiXCR, giving one entry per CDR3 protein. The sample carries 540,000 or so distinct CDR3 sequences, approximately 12% recorded once. Findings of the study overall: No thyroid tissue was studied; the work used peripheral blood only.

These data also formed part of another study, on T cells in Graves' hyperthyroidism and ophthalmopathy. From that paper: The model anticipated ophthalmopathy a median about six months pre-onset.

The clonotype was recovered from a man aged 30-40 years with Graves disease. The material was peripheral blood mononuclear cells (PBMCs), obtained at new diagnosis, from a patient treated with antithyroid drugs. The chain has TRBV27 and TRBJ2-2; TRBD2 matches 10 bases. This CDR3 is CASSFGLAGVPGELFF. In nucleotides, the CDR3 is TGTGCCAGCAGTTTCGGGCTAGCGGGGGTCCCCGGGGAGCTGTTTTTT.